This T cell receptor (beta chain) stems from a study of shared clonotypes between healthy human individuals. Libraries were prepared by immunoSEQ multiplex PCR; TCRdb keeps only in-frame clonotypes and omits some of them. The sample shows fewer than 1.4 million clones, 75% to 85% of them seen only once. The V gene's germline CDR1 is SQVTM and CDR2 ANQGSEA. Trimming removed 3 bases at V and 7 bases at J, with 16 bases between. CDR3 length: 13 amino acids. The chain employs TRBV29-1 and TRBJ2-7; D may match TRBD1 or TRBD2 (5 bases each). Specimen: memory CD4+ T cells from PBMCs. The subset: CD45RA-negative fraction. The receptor's source is a man aged 18 to 29 in good health. Some clones in this sample may be carry-over from other donors' samples. The CDR3 DNA is TGCAGCGTTGACCGGGGCGGGCCGGGAGAGCAGTACTTC. Translating it yields CSVDRGGPGEQYF.